This entry lists 10 T cell receptor beta chains sequenced from one sample in a study of T cell repertoires in ileal Crohn's disease. Assay used: immunoSEQ multiplex PCR; TCRdb lists only in-frame clones, some missing. The data show 15,000 to 20,000 clones, about 93% seen once. The sample comprised ileal tissue. The receptors were sampled from an adult with Crohn's disease.

This sequence joins TRBV21-1 and TRBJ1-5; TRBD1 was called by the table and not checked on the DNA. TRBV21-1 counts as a pseudogene. There are 16 residues in the CDR3. The CDR3 region has the DNA TGTGCCAGCAGCAATAGGGGTGGGTATAGCAATCAGCCCCAGCATTTT. Protein: CASSNRGGYSNQPQHF.

V is TRBV2 and J is TRBJ2-7, with 7 positions matching TRBD2. CDR1 is SNHLY and CDR2 is FYNNEI in the germline V gene. This CDR3 region has 15 residues. V shed 1 base and J 2 bases; nucleotides not matched to a gene: 5. CDR3 DNA sequence: TGTGCCAGCAGTGAAGAGGGAGGGTGGGCCTACGAGCAGTACTTC. It encodes CASSEEGGWAYEQYF.

The V gene is TRBV30, the J gene TRBJ1-2; 8 nucleotides match TRBD1. Looked up from germline, CDR1 is GTSNPN and CDR2 is SVGIG (reference sequence). Trimming took 3 bases from V and 6 from J; bases not matched to a gene: 6. This CDR3 region has 13 residues. Here the CDR3 DNA reads TGTGCCTGGAGGGAACAGGGGGGGGATGGCTACACCTTC. This gives the protein CAWREQGGDGYTF.

V usage is TRBV6-1 and J usage is TRBJ2-3; TRBD2 matches 8 bases. This CDR3 contains 14 residues. Per germline, CDR1 MNHNS and CDR2 SASEGT. CDR3 in amino acids: CAARRAGGADTQYF. DNA for the CDR3: TGTGCAGCTCGGCGGGCGGGGGGAGCAGATACGCAGTATTTT.

The chain couples TRBV18 to TRBJ1-1; 10 nucleotides line up with TRBD1. V lost 2 bases and J lost 10; bases outside the gene matches: 4. Germline V gene sequence: CDR1 KGHSH, CDR2 LQKENI. This CDR3 region has 13 residues. DNA of the CDR3: TGTGCCAGCTCACCAGACAGGGGGCGCGGAGCTTTCTTT. It translates to CASSPDRGRGAFF. The complete variable domain, with remaining parts taken from reference TRBV18 and TRBJ1-1, reads NAGVMQNPRHLVRRRGQEARLRCSPMKGHSHVYWYRQLPEEGLKFMVYLQKENIIDESGMPKERFSAEFPKEGPSILRIQQVVRGDSAAYFCASSPDRGRGAFFGQGTRLTVV.

The V call is TRBV7-9, the J call TRBJ2-3; TRBD1 matches at 11 bases. The V gene end was trimmed by 7 bases and the J gene end by 4 bases; junction bases not matched to a gene: 4. CDR3 length: 14 amino acids. Germline V gene lookup returns CDR1 SEHNR and CDR2 FQNEAQ (reference sequence). DNA of the CDR3: TGTGCCAGCACCACGGACAGGGGGCCAGATACGCAGTATTTT. This codes for CASTTDRGPDTQYF.

J is TRBJ2-3 and V is TRBV4-2, with TRBD2 matching over 10 bases. This CDR3 is built from 16 residues. CDR1 and CDR2 (germline): LGHNA, YNFKEQ. V dropped 1 base and J dropped 4; count of bases not matched to a gene: 5. The CDR3 region has the DNA TGTGCCAGCAGCCAAGGGGTAGCGGGGGGACCAGATACGCAGTATTTT. This gives the protein CASSQGVAGGPDTQYF.

This clone appeared once. The rearrangement links TRBV5-1 to TRBJ2-5, with TRBD2 matching 14 bases. CDR1 and CDR2 (germline): SGHRS, YFSETQ. The CDR3 covers 17 residues. Trimming at V came to 0 bases and at J to 1 base, leaving 2 bases not matched to a gene. The CDR3 is CASSLGGLAGAQETQYF. Written as DNA, the CDR3 is TGCGCCAGCAGCTTGGGGGGACTAGCGGGGGCCCAAGAGACCCAGTACTTC.

This chain connects TRBV28 to TRBJ1-2, with D hard to call. The germline CDR1 and CDR2 sequences are MDHEN and SYDVKM. The CDR3 contains 16 residues. V was cut by 7 bases and J by 6 bases, with 24 bases left in between. The CDR3, as DNA: TGTGCCAGCACCTCTACGTCGGACTTCTTCGGGCATGGCTACACCTTC. This encodes CASTSTSDFFGHGYTF.

The chain uses TRBV5-6 and TRBJ2-2; maybe TRBD1 (6 bases). V lost 1 base to trimming and J lost 6 bases, with 13 bases between them. The CDR3 is 15 residues long. CDR1 and CDR2 from the germline V gene are SGHDT and YYEEEE. The CDR3 region has the DNA TGTGCCAGCAGCTTGACAGGGAATGCGCCCGGGGAGCTGTTTTTT. Amino acids: CASSLTGNAPGELFF.